This T cell receptor (beta chain) was observed in a study of cytotoxic CD8 clonotypes in ibrutinib-treated CLL. Generated by immunoSEQ multiplex PCR, the TCRdb table keeps only in-frame clones and is missing some. The profile shows 150,000 to 200,000 clones, approximately 91% of them singletons. The germline V gene encodes CDR1 MNHEY and CDR2 SVGAGI. The CDR3 spans 15 residues. The V and J ends lost 4 bases and 0 bases, in that order; junction bases with no gene match: 5. Sequenced here: PBMCs, sampled at disease progression, from a patient treated with ibrutinib. The V gene is TRBV6-5, the J gene TRBJ2-7, with 8 bases aligning to TRBD1. This TCR was recovered from a human donor with chronic lymphocytic leukemia. In nucleotides, the CDR3 is TGTGCCAGCAGTTTCGGACAGGGCAGCTCCTACGAGCAGTACTTC. It specifies CASSFGQGSSYEQYF.